This TCR beta chain was captured in a study of blood T cell repertoires in COVID-19. Overall study context: Nucleic acid was either cDNA or gDNA, and it came from T cells, B-cell-depleted T cells, or PBMCs.

The CDR3 totals 15 residues. V dropped 4 bases and J dropped 3; count of bases not matched to a gene: 7. Germline-derived CDR1 and CDR2 are LNHDA and SQIVND (reference sequence). Repertoires were generated with immunoSEQ multiplex PCR, while TCRdb's copy carries only in-frame clones and drops some. This table has some 110,000 clones, over 80% appearing once. The sample was peripheral blood. V is TRBV19 and J is TRBJ1-1, with TRBD1 matching over 8 bases. The sequence was collected from a woman in her sixties or seventies with acute or convalescent COVID-19. The CDR3 bases are TGTGCCAGTAGTACAGGGGGCGCGGTCCACACTGAAGCTTTCTTT. Amino acids: CASSTGGAVHTEAFF.